This TCR beta chain was sequenced for a study of blood T cell repertoires in COVID-19. Source study methods: Amplification with reference gene primers provided the estimates of nucleated cell counts. Sequencing used immunoSEQ multiplex PCR; TCRdb keeps in-frame clones, though not all of them. V and J calls and clone size are as listed in that table; D and trimming were resolved from the DNA. The table includes 300,000 to 350,000 clones, around 90% detected once. Cohort allocation depended upon clinical history that participants reported. V was cut by 0 bases and J by 2 bases, with 18 bases left in between. CDR3 length: 17 amino acids. CDR1 SGHRS and CDR2 YFSETQ come from the germline V gene.

The clonotype was recovered from a woman between 18 and 29 years old with acute COVID-19. Input material: PBMCs or T cells enriched from blood (not recorded which). The chain is built from TRBV5-1 and TRBJ2-7; a possible D gene is TRBD1 (10 bases). The CDR3 here is CASSLEASGTGAYEQYF. The CDR3 DNA sequence: TGCGCCAGCAGCTTGGAGGCTAGCGGGACAGGGGCCTACGAGCAGTACTTC.